This T cell receptor beta chain was profiled in a study of molecular identifiers for immune sequencing clone quantification. Study-level background: Replicate RNA from approximately 20,000 or 98,000 naive CD8 T cells formed five aliquots; four were sequenced. General study results and limits: In naive cells, under 1% of molecules belonged to clones above 20 RNA copies, against over 97% in effector cells.

The CDR3 is 15 amino acids. Germline V gives CDR1 SGHTA, CDR2 FQGTGA. Trimming left V 5 bases short and J 5 bases short, with 15 bases between. This clonotype was found a few times. Its specificity is not known. It was with previously described methods and listed TCR primers that bulk TCR libraries were made. TCRdb itself ran the PCR reads through MiXCR, one entry per CDR3 protein. The sample lists approximately 680,000 distinct CDR3 sequences; over 25% were seen once. CD8+CD4-CCR7+CD45RA+ cells were sorted as naive CD8 T cells. The rearrangement links TRBV7-3 to TRBJ2-2; tentative D call: TRBD2 (6 bases). The clonotype comes from a human donor in good health. Some libraries in this study had Jurkat cell RNA spiked in. Source material: naive CD8+ T cells from blood, with Jurkat cell RNA spiked in. Subset here: FACS-sorted CD8+CD4-CCR7+CD45RA+ naive T cells. The CDR3 loop is CASSATPSATGELFF. The DNA of the CDR3 is TGTGCCAGCAGCGCAACCCCTAGCGCTACCGGGGAGCTGTTTTTT.